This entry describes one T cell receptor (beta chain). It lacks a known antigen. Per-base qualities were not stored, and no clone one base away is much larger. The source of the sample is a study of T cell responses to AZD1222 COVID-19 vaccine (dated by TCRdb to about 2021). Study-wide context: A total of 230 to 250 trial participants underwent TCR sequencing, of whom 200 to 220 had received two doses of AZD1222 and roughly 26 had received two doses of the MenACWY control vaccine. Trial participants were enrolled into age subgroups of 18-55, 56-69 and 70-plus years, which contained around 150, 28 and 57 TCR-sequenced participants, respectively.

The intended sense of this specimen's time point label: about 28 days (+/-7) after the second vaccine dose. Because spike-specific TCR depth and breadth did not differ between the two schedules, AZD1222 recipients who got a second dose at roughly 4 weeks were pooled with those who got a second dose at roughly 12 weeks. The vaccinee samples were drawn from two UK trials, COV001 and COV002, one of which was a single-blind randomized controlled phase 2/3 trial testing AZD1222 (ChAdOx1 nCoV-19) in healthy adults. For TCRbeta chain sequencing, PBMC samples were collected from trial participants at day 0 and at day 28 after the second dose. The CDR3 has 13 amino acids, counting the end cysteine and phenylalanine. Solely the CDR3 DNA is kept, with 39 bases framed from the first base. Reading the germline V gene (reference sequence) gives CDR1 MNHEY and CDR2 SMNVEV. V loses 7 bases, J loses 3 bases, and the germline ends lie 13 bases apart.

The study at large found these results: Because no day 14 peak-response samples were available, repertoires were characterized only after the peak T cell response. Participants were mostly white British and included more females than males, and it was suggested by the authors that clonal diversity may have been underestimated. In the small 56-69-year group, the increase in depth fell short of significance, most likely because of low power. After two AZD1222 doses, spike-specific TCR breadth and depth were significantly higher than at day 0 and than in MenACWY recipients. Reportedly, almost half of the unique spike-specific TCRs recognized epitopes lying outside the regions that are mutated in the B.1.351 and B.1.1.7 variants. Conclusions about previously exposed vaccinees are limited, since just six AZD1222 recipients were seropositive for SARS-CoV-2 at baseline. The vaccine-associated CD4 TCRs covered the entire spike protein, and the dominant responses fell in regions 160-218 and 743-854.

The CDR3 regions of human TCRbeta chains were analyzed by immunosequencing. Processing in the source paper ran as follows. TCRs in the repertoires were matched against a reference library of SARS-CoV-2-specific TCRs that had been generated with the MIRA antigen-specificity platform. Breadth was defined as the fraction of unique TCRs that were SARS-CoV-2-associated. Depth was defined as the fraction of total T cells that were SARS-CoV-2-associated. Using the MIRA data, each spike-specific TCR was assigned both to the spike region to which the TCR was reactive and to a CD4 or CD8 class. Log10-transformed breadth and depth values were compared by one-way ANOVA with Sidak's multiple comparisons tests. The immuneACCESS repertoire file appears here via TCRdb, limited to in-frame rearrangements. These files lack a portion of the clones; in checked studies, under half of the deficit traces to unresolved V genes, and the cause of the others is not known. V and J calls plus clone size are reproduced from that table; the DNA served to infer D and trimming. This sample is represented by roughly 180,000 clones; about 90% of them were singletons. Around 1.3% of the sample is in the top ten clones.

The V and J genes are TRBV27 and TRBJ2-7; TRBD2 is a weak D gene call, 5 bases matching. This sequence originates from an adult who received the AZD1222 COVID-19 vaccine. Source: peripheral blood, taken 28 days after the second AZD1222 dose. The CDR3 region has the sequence CASTLLRDYEQYF. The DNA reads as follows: TGTGCCAGCACCCTATTGAGGGACTACGAGCAGTACTTC.